This T cell receptor beta chain was retrieved from a study of Tregs in tolerant kidney transplant recipients. Overall study context: The nonmyeloablative bone marrow transplants came from related graft donors, with transient mixed chimerism. The study, taken as a whole, reports: Changing PCR primers prevented nucleotide comparison between some patients' samples.

Germline V gives CDR1 MNHEY, CDR2 SVGAGI. The CDR3 has 15 residues. V was clipped by 0 bases and J by 6 bases, with 12 bases between them. TCRdb keeps only in-frame clones here, not all; method: immunoSEQ multiplex PCR. This table holds fewer than 65,000 clones, over 75% found once. To note about this clone: The antigen remains undetermined.

This chain links TRBV6-5 with TRBJ2-1; no firm D call. The sequenced sample was Tregs from blood, obtained before the transplant. The sequence came from a human donor who received a combined kidney and bone marrow transplant. The CDR3 here is CASSYSVRKGNEQFF. CDR3 nucleotides: TGTGCCAGCAGTTACTCGGTCAGAAAGGGCAATGAGCAGTTCTTC.